This TCR beta chain was sequenced in a study of healthy donors' naive CD4 and CD8 T cells (dated by TCRdb to 2013 to 2016). A note on the overall study: Donors were chosen to span three age groups (20-25, 40-50 and 60-70 years, five or six each), with mean age roughly 45 and half female. For TCR alpha, a new primer set was designed to cover all functional IMGT alpha gene variants, and all other steps followed the beta-chain workflow. To examine how TCR variation is linked to lineage commitment, the study sequenced rearranged TCR alpha and beta chains from naive CD4+ and CD8+ T cells. The peripheral blood mononuclear cells came from fewer than 20 individuals who were healthy and unrelated. Donors were HLA-typed by sequencing at HLA-A, -B, -C, -DRB1, -DQB1 and -DPB1 using the SBTexcellerator protocol, an ABI3130xl analyzer and SBTengine software. Overall study outcomes, separate from this receptor: In both chains, CD4+ lineage was linked to a positively charged CDR3, whereas CD8+ lineage was linked to a negatively charged CDR3. Because alpha and beta chains were sequenced in bulk and could not be paired, combined chain effects were not evaluated. About an eighth of the variance in CD4/CD8 propensity appeared to be explained jointly by V genes, J genes and CDR3 charge, in a largely additive manner. Naive CD4+ and CD8+ cells reportedly showed biased usage of most V and J gene segments, and this bias was consistent across donors and independent of HLA genotype. The study did not directly address whether homeostatic proliferation of naive T cells might have biased the repertoire.

The sample was run on a 454 GS FLX Titanium. A previously published linear amplification protocol was used to construct TCR libraries from around 500 ng of total RNA. The Roche/454 Genome Sequencer with Titanium chemistry was used for sequencing. As for the authors' bioinformatics: From roughly five of the healthy donors, 78,498 rearranged TCR alpha transcripts were sequenced. Duplicate transcripts were removed, and unique TCR clonotypes were defined by the CDR3 junction according to IMGT nomenclature. CD4 versus CD8 status was modeled on V and J genes by logistic regression in R 2.13.0, with adjustment for donor effects and Bonferroni correction for multiple testing. The public sequencing data were trimmed at Q25 with fastp and processed into clonotypes with MiXCR by TCRdb, which kept only in-frame beta chains. A single entry per CDR3 protein holds the most common genes and DNA from its merged rows. The V and J calls reflect TCRdb's pipeline rather than the authors' work. The sample has about 180,000 distinct CDR3 sequences on record, around 74% of them singletons. The leading ten clones occupy around 2% of the sample.

Cells with a CD4+CD8-CD45RO-CD45RA+ profile were isolated by FACS and defined as naive CD4+ T cells, and those with a CD8+CD4-CD45RA+CD27bright profile were defined as naive CD8+ T cells. The antibodies used for sorting targeted CD4 (RPA-T4), CD8 (SK1), CD27 (O323), CD45RA (HI100) and CD45RO (UCHL1). Between the V and J ends, shortened by 2 bases and 3 bases respectively, the junction contains 14 bases. From its cysteine to its phenylalanine, the CDR3 spans 15 amino acids. Here the CDR3 DNA is all that survives: 45 bases in frame from base 1. Taken from the germline V gene, the CDR1 and CDR2 loops are SQVTM and ANQGSEA. About this clonotype itself: Its recognized antigen is unknown. Base qualities are not at hand, and no much larger clone is one base apart.

Sequencing input: naive CD4+ and CD8+ T cells sorted from blood, pooled from several donors. The cell subset or site label corresponds to: FACS-sorted naive CD4+ (CD45RO-CD45RA+) and naive CD8+ (CD45RA+CD27bright) T cells. Recombination joined TRBV29-1 with TRBJ2-1, with TRBD1 perhaps the D gene, on 7 matching bases. The TCR sequence derives from a pool of human donors in good health; the sample pools cells from several healthy donors. The CDR3 region reads CSVEYQGGDYNEQFF. The sequenced DNA is TGCAGCGTTGAATACCAGGGGGGCGACTACAATGAGCAGTTCTTC.